These T cell receptor beta chains were read from a single sample in a study of blood T cell repertoires in COVID-19. Only in-frame clones appear in the TCRdb table, and some are missing; sequencing was by immunoSEQ multiplex PCR. The sample includes roughly 250,000 clones, roughly nine tenths of them seen just once. Sequences were obtained from peripheral blood. The receptors stem from a woman aged 25 to 39 with COVID-19, enrolled during active disease. CDR3s include the opening cysteine and the closing phenylalanine or tryptophan. Each record gives: clone size, V gene, J gene, D gene, CDR3 DNA, CDR3 protein. The D gene is left open where the match is weak. Only part of the rows carry a size: once, few, many, or a class if the clone is expanded.

.	TRBV18	TRBJ2-7	.	TGTGCCAGCTCACCAAGTGTCGGGACAATCTACGAGCAGTACTTC	CASSPSVGTIYEQYF
.	TRBV12-3/TRBV12-4	TRBJ2-7	TRBD1	TGTGCCAGCACCGGGACAGGACCCTACGAGCAGTACTTC	CASTGTGPYEQYF
.	TRBV5-8	TRBJ1-4	TRBD1	TGTGCCAGCAGCCACTGGACAGGGGCAACTAATGAAAAACTGTTTTTT	CASSHWTGATNEKLFF
.	TRBV7-2	TRBJ2-5	.	TGTGCCAGCAGCTTAGTTGGAGGCGCAGAGACCCAGTACTTC	CASSLVGGAETQYF
.	TRBV3-1/TRBV3-2	TRBJ1-6	.	TGTGCCAGCAGCCAGCTACGGGGGGCGTATGATAATTCACCCCTCCACTTT	CASSQLRGAYDNSPLHF
.	TRBV6-1	TRBJ1-5	TRBD1	TGTGCCAGCAGTGAGGGGGGGACAGGGGGTTTTCAGCCCCAGCATTTT	CASSEGGTGGFQPQHF
.	TRBV4-1	TRBJ1-1	.	TGCGCCAGCAGCCAAGATACCCACAGGGAGACGAACACTGAAGCTTTCTTT	CASSQDTHRETNTEAFF
.	TRBV10-3	TRBJ1-6	TRBD1	TGTGCCATCAGTGAGGGGGGGACAGCTTATAATTCACCCCTCCACTTT	CAISEGGTAYNSPLHF
.	TRBV2	TRBJ2-7	TRBD2	TGTGCCAGCAGTGAGCCCCTAGCGGACTACGAGCAGTACTTC	CASSEPLADYEQYF
.	TRBV19	TRBJ1-1	.	TGTGCCAGTAGTATAGTATCGGGGGCTGAAGCTTTCTTT	CASSIVSGAEAFF
.	TRBV5-1	TRBJ2-5	.	TGCGCCAGCAGCTTGGACTTACGGCCGGGAGAGACCCAGTACTTC	CASSLDLRPGETQYF
.	TRBV6-1	TRBJ1-1	TRBD1	TGTGCCAGCAGTGGGGGGGGACAGGGAGGCAGGAGGTCAGCTTTCTTT	CASSGGGQGGRRSAFF
.	TRBV5-1	TRBJ1-2	TRBD1	TGCGCCAGCAGCTCCGCTACAGGGGGCGCATATGGCTACACCTTC	CASSSATGGAYGYTF
few	TRBV11-2	TRBJ1-6	TRBD1	TGTGCCAGCAGCTCAACAGGGGGCGCGGGTAATTCACCCCTCCACTTT	CASSSTGGAGNSPLHF
.	TRBV3-1/TRBV3-2	TRBJ2-1	TRBD2	TGTGCCAGCAGCCGGGCCGGGGGGAGACTCGGTTACAATGAGCAGTTCTTC	CASSRAGGRLGYNEQFF
.	TRBV12-3/TRBV12-4	TRBJ1-2	.	TGTGCCACCGAGACAGGACCCCTGGGCTACACCTTC	CATETGPLGYTF
.	TRBV7-9	TRBJ2-5	TRBD2	TGTGCCAGCGTTGCTAGCGGGGGGGCCCAAGAGACCCAGTACTTC	CASVASGGAQETQYF
.	TRBV7-8	TRBJ2-6	.	TGTGCCAGCAGCCCAGGGGGACTCCCGGGGGCTGGGGCCAACGTCCTGACTTTC	CASSPGGLPGAGANVLTF
.	TRBV3-1/TRBV3-2	TRBJ2-7	TRBD2	TGTGCCAGCAGCCCGTCAGGACTAGCGAAGGGGAACTACGAGCAGTACTTC	CASSPSGLAKGNYEQYF
.	TRBV9	TRBJ1-1	TRBD1	TGTGCCAGCAGCCTGGGACAGAGGTTAAACACTGAAGCTTTCTTT	CASSLGQRLNTEAFF
.	TRBV2	TRBJ1-1	TRBD1	TGTGCCAGCTCGGGAGGGGGCCCGAACACTGAAGCTTTCTTT	CASSGGGPNTEAFF
.	TRBV6-2/TRBV6-3	TRBJ2-1	TRBD2	TGTGCCAGCAGTTTTCAACTAGCGGGGCTCAATGAGCAGTTCTTC	CASSFQLAGLNEQFF
.	TRBV10-2	TRBJ2-3	TRBD2	TGCGCCAGCAGCCCCAGCGGGGAGTTCACAGATACGCAGTATTTT	CASSPSGEFTDTQYF
once	TRBV6-1	TRBJ2-7	.	TGTGCCAGCAGTGAAAGGGGGATGTGGTCCGAGCAGTACTTC	CASSERGMWSEQYF
.	TRBV28	TRBJ1-2	TRBD1	TGTGCCACCAGACAGGGTGGGCCGTATGGCTACACCTTC	CATRQGGPYGYTF
once	TRBV5-1	TRBJ2-7	TRBD1	TGCGCCAGCAGCTCGGACAGGTTAAGCTCCTACGAGCAGTACTTC	CASSSDRLSSYEQYF
.	TRBV11-2	TRBJ2-3	.	TGTGCCAGCAGCCCTAAGTACACAGATACGCAGTATTTT	CASSPKYTDTQYF
.	TRBV2	TRBJ2-1	TRBD2	TGTGCCAGCAATTTCGGGGGGGCCCGAGAAGAGCAGTTCTTC	CASNFGGAREEQFF
.	TRBV7-2	TRBJ2-5	TRBD2	TGTGCCAGCAGCTTTGGGAGACTAGCGTCTCGGGGAGAGACCCAGTACTTC	CASSFGRLASRGETQYF
.	TRBV12-3/TRBV12-4	TRBJ2-1	.	TGTGCCAGCAGTTTACAGGGTCTGAAGCAGTTCTTC	CASSLQGLKQFF
.	TRBV6-5	TRBJ2-1	TRBD2	TGTGCCAGCAGTTACCGCGGGGAGGGGAAGTTCTTC	CASSYRGEGKFF
.	TRBV5-1	TRBJ2-2	TRBD1	TGCGCCAGCAGCATAGGACAGGACACCGGGGAGCTGTTTTTT	CASSIGQDTGELFF
.	TRBV19	TRBJ1-1	TRBD1	TGTGCCAGTAGAGACAGGGCGAACACTGAAGCTTTCTTT	CASRDRANTEAFF
.	TRBV6-1	TRBJ2-5	TRBD2	TGTGCCAGCAGTGAAGCGCAGGGACTAGCGGGGGTCCAAGAGACCCAGTACTTC	CASSEAQGLAGVQETQYF
.	TRBV21-1	TRBJ1-3	.	TGTGCCAGCAGCCTGCGGGGGCGGCGATTTGGTGGCAACACCATATATTTT	CASSLRGRRFGGNTIYF
.	TRBV5-1	TRBJ2-1	.	TGCGCCAGCAGCTTGCGGGGGGCAGGAAATGAGCAGTTCTTC	CASSLRGAGNEQFF
once	TRBV25-1	TRBJ1-3	TRBD1	TGTGCCAGCAGTGGAGGACAGGGTTTTAGAGCTGGAAACACCATATATTTT	CASSGGQGFRAGNTIYF
.	TRBV5-5	TRBJ2-7	.	TGTGCCAGCAGCCCTGGCCTTGGCCGGACCTTGCCTACCTACGAGGGGCAGTACTTC	CASSPGLGRTLPTYEGQYF
.	TRBV19	TRBJ2-1	.	TGTGCCAGTAGTATTCCCGGCAATGAGCAGTTCTTC	CASSIPGNEQFF
.	TRBV5-1	TRBJ2-7	.	TGCGCCAGCAGCTGGGGGGAGATTCCGATCGGCAAGCAGTACTTC	CASSWGEIPIGKQYF
.	TRBV6-5	TRBJ1-3	.	TGTGCCAGCAGTTTCAGGGATCCCACTGGAAACACCATATATTTT	CASSFRDPTGNTIYF
.	TRBV11-3	TRBJ2-1	TRBD2	TGTGCCAGCAGCTTAAATTTCGCTAGCGGGGTCGATAATTCACAGTTCTTC	CASSLNFASGVDNSQFF